Included here is one T cell receptor (beta chain) sequence, with context. Its specificity is not known. This entry is derived from a study of T-cell reconstitution after alpha-beta-depleted transplantation in children. Study-wide results and caveats: The main origin of T-cell counts and diversity one year after transplant was newly produced T cells. Some patients showed high day-60 TCRbeta diversity, which derived from surviving recipient T cells and thymic progenitors. Reportedly, roughly two months post-transplant, alpha-beta T cells arose from several hundred expanded graft clones.

The germline CDR1 and CDR2 sequences are KGHDR and SFDVKD. This CDR3 region has 12 residues. The V end lost 9 bases, the J end lost 4 bases, and 10 bases lay between the germline ends. During its preparation, the TCRbeta library received unique molecular identifiers. TCRdb reprocessed the PCR reads with MiXCR, giving one entry per CDR3 protein. The sample contains hundreds of thousands of distinct CDR3 sequences, under 15% of which appear only once. The input for sequencing was PBMCs, mostly from graft donor cells, taken 360 days after TCRalphabeta/CD19-depleted stem cell transplant. This sequence originates from a male patient younger than 18 who had a stem cell transplant for acute myeloid leukemia, so the T cells may come from the graft donor. J is TRBJ2-3 and V is TRBV24-1; D might be TRBD1 (6 bases). The DNA of the CDR3 is TGTGCCACCGGGCAGGGGCCAGATACGCAGTATTTT. It codes for CATGQGPDTQYF.